Shown below are 15 T cell receptor beta chains from a single sample sequenced in a study of blood T cell repertoires in COVID-19. TCRdb's table, derived via immunoSEQ multiplex PCR, lists solely in-frame clones and lacks some. The table shows roughly 71,000 clones, with 65% to 90% occurring only once. The sequenced material came from peripheral blood. These receptors originate from a man aged 45-60 years with acute or convalescent COVID-19.

CDR3: CASSRPPGQGLYEQYF. Written as DNA, the CDR3 is TGCGCCAGCAGTCGGCCTCCGGGACAGGGTTTGTACGAGCAGTACTTC. The chain has TRBV10-2 and TRBJ2-7; 9 positions agree with TRBD1. Germline V gene data show CDR1 as WSHSY and CDR2 as SAAADI. With V trimmed by 5 bases and J by 4 bases, 12 bases remained unmatched. The CDR3 length is 16 residues.

CDR3 nucleotides: TGTGCCATCAGGGAGACAGGGATGAACACTGAAGCTTTCTTT. Its protein is CAIRETGMNTEAFF. V gene TRBV10-3 combines with J gene TRBJ1-1, with 7 nucleotides matching TRBD1. V shed 6 bases, J shed 0 bases, and the junction held 4 bases outside the gene matches. The length of the CDR3 is 14 residues. CDR1 ENHRY and CDR2 SYGVKD come from the germline V gene.

V and J are TRBV2 and TRBJ1-4, with TRBD1 matching over 7 bases. V gave up 4 bases and J gave up 8 bases; unmatched junction bases: 10. From germline, CDR1 is SNHLY and CDR2 FYNNEI. The CDR3 totals 15 residues. The chain's CDR3 is CASSALGQVGEKLFF. The CDR3 DNA reads TGTGCCAGCAGTGCTCTAGGACAGGTCGGAGAAAAACTGTTTTTT.

The chain links TRBV7-9 to TRBJ2-1; the match to TRBD2 covers 11 bases. CDR3 length: 18 residues. Losses at the gene ends were 8 bases for V and 8 bases for J; bases not matched to a gene: 20. CDR1 and CDR2 from the germline V gene are SEHNR and FQNEAQ (reference sequence). The CDR3 protein is CASAEGDRLAGILHEQFF. The CDR3 nucleotides read TGTGCCAGCGCCGAGGGGGATAGACTAGCGGGAATTCTCCATGAGCAGTTCTTC.

V is TRBV6-2 or TRBV6-3 and J is TRBJ1-2; TRBD1 agrees at 8 bases. The CDR3 extends over 14 amino acids. V shed 4 bases, J shed 4 bases, and the junction held 5 bases outside the gene matches. Per germline, CDR1 MNHEY and CDR2 SVGEGT. CDR3 loop: CASSSGQAFYGYTF. The CDR3 nucleotides are TGTGCCAGCAGTTCGGGACAGGCCTTCTATGGCTACACCTTC.

In DNA form, the CDR3 reads TGTGCCAGCAGCTCGACAGGGCTTAGCACAGATACGCAGTATTTT. It encodes CASSSTGLSTDTQYF. The chain links TRBV11-2 to TRBJ2-3; 7 bases fit TRBD1. Germline CDR1 reads SGHAT; CDR2 reads FQNNGV. This CDR3 has 15 amino acids. Trimming took 4 bases from V and 0 from J; bases not matched to a gene: 4.

V is TRBV2 and J is TRBJ1-4, with 8 bases matching TRBD1. In germline, CDR1 is SNHLY, CDR2 FYNNEI. Germline trimming cut 8 bases from V and 8 bases from J; bases unmatched to any gene: 4. The CDR3 extends over 12 amino acids. The DNA for the CDR3 is TGTGCCAGCGGCCAGGGGGCGGAAAAACTGTTTTTT. Translating gives CASGQGAEKLFF.

V gene TRBV4-1 combines with J gene TRBJ2-3; D is perhaps TRBD2 (5 bases). The CDR3 extends over 15 amino acids. Trimming removed 4 bases from V and 0 bases from J, with 11 bases in between. In germline, CDR1 is MGHRA, CDR2 YSYEKL. CDR3 residues: CASSLGLGSTDTQYF. The CDR3 DNA reads TGCGCCAGCAGCCTCGGACTGGGTAGCACAGATACGCAGTATTTT.

The chain uses TRBV21-1 and TRBJ1-1; the D call in the table, TRBD1, was not verified against the DNA. TRBV21-1 is listed as a pseudogene. The CDR3 runs to 16 residues. The CDR3 sequence is CASSKARDSMNTEAFF. CDR3 coding DNA: TGTGCCAGCAGCAAAGCCCGGGACAGTATGAACACTGAAGCTTTCTTT.

This clone was counted a few times. This sequence joins TRBV7-8 and TRBJ1-1; TRBD1 matches 7 bases. The V gene end was trimmed by 4 bases and the J gene end by 7 bases; junction bases not matched to a gene: 15. CDR1 and CDR2 (germline): SGHVS, FQNEAQ. The CDR3 length is 16 residues. The CDR3 protein is CASSSRGRVVRSEAFF. Here the CDR3 DNA reads TGTGCCAGCAGCTCAAGGGGGCGGGTCGTGAGAAGTGAAGCTTTCTTT.

This clone has just a few counts. V gene TRBV11-1 combines with J gene TRBJ2-3, with D perhaps matching TRBD2 (5 bases). The germline V gene encodes CDR1 SGHAT and CDR2 FQDESV (reference sequence). The length of the CDR3 is 13 residues. Trimming pared 5 bases from V and 5 bases from J, leaving 11 bases between. CDR3 DNA: TGTGCCAGCAGCCTCAATGGGAGAGATACGCAGTATTTT. The encoded protein is CASSLNGRDTQYF.

The chain uses TRBV24-1 and TRBJ2-1, with D perhaps TRBD2 (5 bases). The CDR3 covers 16 residues. The V gene lost 5 bases and the J gene lost 5 bases, with 18 bases spanning the gap. In germline, CDR1 is KGHDR, CDR2 SFDVKD. The CDR3 DNA is TGTGCCACCAGTGCCCCCAGAGGAGGTTTCAACAATGAGCAGTTCTTC. Encoded protein: CATSAPRGGFNNEQFF.

The chain uses TRBV19 and TRBJ2-2; the match to TRBD1 covers 8 bases. CDR1 is LNHDA and CDR2 is SQIVND in the germline V gene (reference sequence). V gave up 4 bases and J gave up 6 bases; unmatched junction bases: 7. This CDR3 is built from 15 residues. CDR3 region: CASSNPGQGPGELFF. CDR3 coding DNA: TGTGCCAGTAGTAATCCCGGACAGGGCCCCGGGGAGCTGTTTTTT.

Here the CDR3 DNA reads TGTGCCACCTCTCTGGACAGGAACACTGAAGCTTTCTTT. It encodes CATSLDRNTEAFF. The chain combines TRBV15 with TRBJ1-1, with D tentatively TRBD1 (6 bases). Germline-derived CDR1 and CDR2 are LNHNV and YYDKDF (reference sequence). The CDR3 extends over 13 amino acids. V was cut by 8 bases and J by 1 base, with 11 bases left in between.

The chain is built from TRBV6-6 and TRBJ2-7, with D uncertain. Germline CDR1 reads MNHNY; CDR2 reads SVGAGI (reference sequence). V was shortened by 5 bases and J by 7 bases, with 15 bases between the two germline ends. The CDR3 totals 13 residues. CDR3 amino acids: CASSIDEVGEQYF. The CDR3 bases are TGTGCCAGCAGTATCGACGAGGTCGGGGAGCAGTACTTC.